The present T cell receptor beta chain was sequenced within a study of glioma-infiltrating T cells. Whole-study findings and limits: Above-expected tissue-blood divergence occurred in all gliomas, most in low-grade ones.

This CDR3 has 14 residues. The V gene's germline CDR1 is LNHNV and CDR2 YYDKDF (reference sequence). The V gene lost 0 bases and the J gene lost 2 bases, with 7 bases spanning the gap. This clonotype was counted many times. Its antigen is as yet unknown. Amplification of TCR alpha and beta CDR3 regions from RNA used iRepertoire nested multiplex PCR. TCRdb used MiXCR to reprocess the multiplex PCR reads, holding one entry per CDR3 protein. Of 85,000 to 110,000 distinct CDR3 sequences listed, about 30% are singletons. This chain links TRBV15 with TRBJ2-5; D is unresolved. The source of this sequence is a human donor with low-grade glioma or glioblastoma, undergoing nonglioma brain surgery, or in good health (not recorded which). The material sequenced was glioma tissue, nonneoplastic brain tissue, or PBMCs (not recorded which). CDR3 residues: CATSRDTTQETQYF. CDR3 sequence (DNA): TGTGCCACCAGCAGAGATACTACTCAAGAGACCCAGTACTTC.